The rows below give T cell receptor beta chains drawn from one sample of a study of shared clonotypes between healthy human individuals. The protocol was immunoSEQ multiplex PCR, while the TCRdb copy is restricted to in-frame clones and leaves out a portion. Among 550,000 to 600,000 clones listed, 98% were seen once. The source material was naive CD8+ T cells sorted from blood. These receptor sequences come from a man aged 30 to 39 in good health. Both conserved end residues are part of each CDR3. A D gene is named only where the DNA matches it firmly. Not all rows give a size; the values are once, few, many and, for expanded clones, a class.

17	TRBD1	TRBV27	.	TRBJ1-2	TGTGCCAGCAGTTTATCGCGGACAGGGAAGAATGGAGATGGCTACACCTTC	CASSLSRTGKNGDGYTF
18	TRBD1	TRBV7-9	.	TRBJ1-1	TGTGCCAGCGAGGGATCAGATCCGGCGACAGGGGAGAACACTGAAGCTTTCTTT	CASEGSDPATGENTEAFF
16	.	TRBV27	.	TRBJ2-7	TGTGCCAGCAGTTTAAAATGGGGGGACCAGTCTAACGAGCAGTACTTC	CASSLKWGDQSNEQYF
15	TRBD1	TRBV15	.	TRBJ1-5	TGTGCCACCAGCCTGGACAGGGTATACAATCAGCCCCAGCATTTT	CATSLDRVYNQPQHF
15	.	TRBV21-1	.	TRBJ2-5	TGTGCCAGCAGCAATGGCGCCCCGGGGAGAGAGACCCAGTACTTC	CASSNGAPGRETQYF
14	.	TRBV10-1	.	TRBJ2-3	TGCGCCAGCAGTGATTCCCGCACCACAGATACGCAGTATTTT	CASSDSRTTDTQYF
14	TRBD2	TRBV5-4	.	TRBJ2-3	TGTGCCAGTAGTGGACTAGCGGAGCGGGATACGCAGTATTTT	CASSGLAERDTQYF
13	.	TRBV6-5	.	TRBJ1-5	TGTGCCAGCAGTTACTCGTACTCTCAGCCCCAGCATTTT	CASSYSYSQPQHF
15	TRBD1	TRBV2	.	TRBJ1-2	TGTGCCAGCGATGGGACAGGGGGTTTTAACTATGGCTACACCTTC	CASDGTGGFNYGYTF
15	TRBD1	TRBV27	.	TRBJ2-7	TGTGCCAGCAGTACTTTCGGGACAGCCAGCTACGAGCAGTACTTC	CASSTFGTASYEQYF
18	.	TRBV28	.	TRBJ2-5	TGTGCCAGCAGTTTTTCCCCGTCCGGGGTTAGGGCCCTGGAGACCCAGTACTTC	CASSFSPSGVRALETQYF
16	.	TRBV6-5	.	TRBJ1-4	TGTGCCAGCAGTTACTCGTACAGGTCAACTAATGAAAAACTGTTTTTT	CASSYSYRSTNEKLFF
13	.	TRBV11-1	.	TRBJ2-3	TGTGCCAGCAGCTTAGTACAAGGGGATACGCAGTATTTT	CASSLVQGDTQYF
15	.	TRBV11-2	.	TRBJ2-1	TGTGCCAGCAGCTTGGACCCGATGGGTGACAATGAGCAGTTCTTC	CASSLDPMGDNEQFF
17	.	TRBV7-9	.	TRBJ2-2	TGTGCCAGCAGCTTGGGACCTGACAGGACGAACACCGGGGAGCTGTTTTTT	CASSLGPDRTNTGELFF
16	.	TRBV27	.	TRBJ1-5	TGTGCCAGCAGTTTATCGTTCAGGTATAGCAATCAGCCCCAGCATTTT	CASSLSFRYSNQPQHF
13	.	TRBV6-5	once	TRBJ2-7	TGTGCCAGCAGTTACGGGGTCTCCTACGAGCAGTACTTC	CASSYGVSYEQYF
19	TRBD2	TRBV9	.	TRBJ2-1	TGTGCCAGCAGCGCACTCCCTGTAGCGGGAGCCCCCCTATACAATGAGCAGTTCTTC	CASSALPVAGAPLYNEQFF
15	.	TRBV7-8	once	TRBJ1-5	TGTGCCAGCAGCTTAGAGGCAGGGAACAATCAGCCCCAGCATTTT	CASSLEAGNNQPQHF
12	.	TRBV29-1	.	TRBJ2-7	TGCAGCGCAGGGGCTGGGTCCTACGAGCAGTACTTC	CSAGAGSYEQYF
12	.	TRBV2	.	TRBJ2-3	TGTGCCAGCAGCCTTCCAGCGAAAGAGCAGTATTTT	CASSLPAKEQYF
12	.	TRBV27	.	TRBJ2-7	TGTGCCAGCAGTCCCATCGGTGGCGAGCAGTACTTC	CASSPIGGEQYF
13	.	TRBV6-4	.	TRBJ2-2	TGTGCCAGCAGTGACTCAGACACCGGGGAGCTGTTTTTT	CASSDSDTGELFF
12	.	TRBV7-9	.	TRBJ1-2	TGTGCCAGCAGCCGTCGACAGTATGGCTACACCTTC	CASSRRQYGYTF
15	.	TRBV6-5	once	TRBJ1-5	TGTGCCAGCAGTTACAGTAGGGGGTGGAATCAGCCCCAGCATTTT	CASSYSRGWNQPQHF
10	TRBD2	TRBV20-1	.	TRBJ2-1	TGCAGTGCCGGGCCTCGGGGGGAGTTCTTC	CSAGPRGEFF
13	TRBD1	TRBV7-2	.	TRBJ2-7	TGTGCCAGCAGCTCGACAGGGCCCTACGAGCAGTACTTC	CASSSTGPYEQYF
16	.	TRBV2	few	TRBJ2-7	TGTGCCAGCACCCCAAGTCTGAGGGACTCTGTCTACGAGCAGTACTTC	CASTPSLRDSVYEQYF
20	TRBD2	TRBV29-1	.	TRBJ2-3	TGCAGCGTTGCCCTTTTCGGGCATCAGGGACTAGCGGGAGGGACAGATACGCAGTATTTT	CSVALFGHQGLAGGTDTQYF
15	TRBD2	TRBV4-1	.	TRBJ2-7	TGCGCCAGCAGCCAAGGAGAGGCGGGAGGCTACGAGCAGTACTTC	CASSQGEAGGYEQYF
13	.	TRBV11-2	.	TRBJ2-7	TGTGCCAGCAGCTTATCCGACAGCTACGAGCAGTACTTC	CASSLSDSYEQYF
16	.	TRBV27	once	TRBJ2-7	TGTGCCAGCAGTTTATCCGTGGGCCCGCGCGATTACGAGCAGTACTTC	CASSLSVGPRDYEQYF
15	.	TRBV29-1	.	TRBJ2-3	TGCAGCGTTGTTGGGACGGAGGATAACACAGATACGCAGTATTTT	CSVVGTEDNTDTQYF
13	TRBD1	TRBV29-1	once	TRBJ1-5	TGCAGCGCCAGACAGGGGGATTATGAGCCCCAGCATTTT	CSARQGDYEPQHF
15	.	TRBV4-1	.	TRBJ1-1	TGCGCCAGCAGCCAAGGTCCGGGCGGATTAAATGAAGCTTTCTTT	CASSQGPGGLNEAFF
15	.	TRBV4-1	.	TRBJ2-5	TGCGCCAGCAGCCAAGAATTGCCTACTCTGGAGACCCAGTACTTC	CASSQELPTLETQYF
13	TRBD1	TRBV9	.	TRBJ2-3	TGTGCCAGCAGCGTAGAAGGACAGGGGGCGCAGTATTTT	CASSVEGQGAQYF
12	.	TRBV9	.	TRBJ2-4	TGTGCCAGCAGAGGGACTTCAGGGATTCAGTACTTC	CASRGTSGIQYF
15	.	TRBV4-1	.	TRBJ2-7	TGCGCCAGCAGCCAAGTAGCCTCATCTAGCTACGAGCAGTACTTC	CASSQVASSSYEQYF
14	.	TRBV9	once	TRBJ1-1	TGTGCCAGCAGCGCGCCGACAGGGAACACTGAAGCTTTCTTT	CASSAPTGNTEAFF
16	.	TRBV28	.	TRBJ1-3	TGTGCCAGCAGTTTTTGGGCGGGACGGGCTGGAAACACCATATATTTT	CASSFWAGRAGNTIYF
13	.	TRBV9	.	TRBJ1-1	TGTGCCAGCAGCGTAGTAGGGGACACTGAAGCTTTCTTT	CASSVVGDTEAFF
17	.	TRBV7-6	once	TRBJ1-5	TGTGCCAGCAGCGCCTACTCAGGAGCGAAGGGCAATCAGCCCCAGCATTTT	CASSAYSGAKGNQPQHF
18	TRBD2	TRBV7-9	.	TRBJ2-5	TGTGCCAGCAGCTCAGGACTAGCGGGAGGGCCTCTTCAAGAGACCCAGTACTTC	CASSSGLAGGPLQETQYF
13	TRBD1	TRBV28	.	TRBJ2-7	TGTGCCAGCAGTTTTCAACAGGGGTACGAGCAGTACTTC	CASSFQQGYEQYF
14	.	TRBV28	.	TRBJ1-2	TGTGCCAGCAGTGACGCCGGGACCTACTATGGCTACACCTTC	CASSDAGTYYGYTF
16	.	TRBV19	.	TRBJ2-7	TGTGCCAGTAGTATAGAGGGGGGACTGACAACCTACGAGCAGTACTTC	CASSIEGGLTTYEQYF
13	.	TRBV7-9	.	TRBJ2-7	TGTGCCAGCAGCTTAGCGTTCACGGACGAGCAGTACTTC	CASSLAFTDEQYF
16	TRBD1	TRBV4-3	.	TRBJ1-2	TGCGCCAGCAGCCAAGAAGGGGGCGGGCTTGACTATGGCTACACCTTC	CASSQEGGGLDYGYTF
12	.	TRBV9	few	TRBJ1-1	TGTGCCAGCAGCGTAGGGGACACTGAAGCTTTCTTT	CASSVGDTEAFF
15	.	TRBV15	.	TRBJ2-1	TGTGCCACCAGGAGGGTAGGGGTAACCTACAATGAGCAGTTCTTC	CATRRVGVTYNEQFF
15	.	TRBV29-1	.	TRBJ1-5	TGCAGCGTTAAAGATTCGGGGTTTTCCAATCAGCCCCAGCATTTT	CSVKDSGFSNQPQHF
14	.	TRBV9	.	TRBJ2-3	TGTGCCAGCGGAGGGACAGCTAGCACAGATACGCAGTATTTT	CASGGTASTDTQYF
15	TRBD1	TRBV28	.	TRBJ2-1	TGTGCCAGCGGGGGTCTCAGGGGGCCTTACAATGAGCAGTTCTTC	CASGGLRGPYNEQFF
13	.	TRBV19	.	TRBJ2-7	TGTGCCAGTAGTACCTCGATCCGGCGTGAGCAGTACTTC	CASSTSIRREQYF
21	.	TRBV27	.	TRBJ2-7	TGTGCCAGCAGTTTGTTTTGCCATCTGTCTCGGGGAGGTGGATACACTTACGAGCAGTACTTC	CASSLFCHLSRGGGYTYEQYF
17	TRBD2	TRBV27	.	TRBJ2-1	TGTGCCAGCAGTCCAGGGACTAGCGGGGGCCGATACAATGAGCAGTTCTTC	CASSPGTSGGRYNEQFF